Listed here are 6 T cell receptor beta chains from one sample, sequenced in a study of shared clonotypes between healthy human individuals. The table came from immunoSEQ multiplex PCR; TCRdb's copy has only in-frame clones and leaves some out. The table records 800,000 to 1,200,000 clones, 70% to 80% of them present only once. The sample taken for sequencing was memory CD4+ T cells from PBMCs. Documented subset: CD45RA-negative fraction. These receptors were taken from a man younger than 35 in good health. Some clones in this sample may be carry-over from other donors' samples.

A single count supports this clone. The chain couples TRBV27 to TRBJ1-2; D is possibly TRBD1 (5 bases). The length of the CDR3 is 15 residues. Trimming cost V 6 bases and J 0 bases, with 14 bases left between them. The germline gives CDR1 MNHEY, CDR2 SMNVEV (reference sequence). CDR3 bases: TGTGCCAGCAGCCGCCAGGGCGGTTCTAACTATGGCTACACCTTC. Translating gives CASSRQGGSNYGYTF.

This chain joins TRBV7-3 and TRBJ2-1, with 9 bases aligning to TRBD2. The trim removed 5 bases at V and 8 bases at J, leaving 10 bases unmatched. Germline CDR1 SGHTA, CDR2 FQGTGA. The CDR3 extends over 15 amino acids. The CDR3 nucleotides read TGTGCCAGCAGCCCCGTAGCGGGAGTCTGGGATGAGCAGTTCTTC. Its protein product is CASSPVAGVWDEQFF.

This chain joins TRBV27 and TRBJ1-2, with D unclear. This CDR3 spans 13 amino acids. V lost 9 bases to trimming and J lost 3 bases, with 14 bases between them. From germline, CDR1 is MNHEY and CDR2 SMNVEV (reference sequence). The CDR3 loop is CARGPLVDYGYTF. The CDR3 DNA follows: TGTGCCAGGGGCCCCTTAGTGGACTATGGCTACACCTTC.

The V and J genes are TRBV5-1 and TRBJ1-5, with D maybe TRBD1 (6 bases). The germline V and J ends were trimmed by 4 bases and 7 bases, with 18 bases remaining between them. Germline V CDR1 and CDR2: SGHRS, YFSETQ. The CDR3 is 15 residues long. The CDR3 region has the DNA TGCGCCAGCAGCCTCTCCGGGGGGCGCGGACAGCCCCAGCATTTT. Amino acid sequence: CASSLSGGRGQPQHF.

The CDR3 DNA follows: TGTGCCAGCAGCTTAAGTCCCCCGGGACAGGGAAACACCATATATTTT. This codes for CASSLSPPGQGNTIYF. The chain joins TRBV7-3 to TRBJ1-3; 7 bases map to TRBD1. Germline-derived CDR1 and CDR2 are SGHTA and FQGTGA. Unmatched junction bases numbered 7, after V lost 1 base and J lost 4 bases. The length of the CDR3 is 16 residues.

The rearrangement uses TRBV6-5 and TRBJ2-1; D call uncertain. The germline V and J ends were trimmed by 6 bases and 1 base, with 1 base remaining between them. CDR1 and CDR2 from the germline V gene are MNHEY and SVGAGI. This CDR3 is built from 11 residues. CDR3 amino acids: CASRSYNEQFF. CDR3 in DNA: TGTGCCAGCAGATCCTACAATGAGCAGTTCTTC.